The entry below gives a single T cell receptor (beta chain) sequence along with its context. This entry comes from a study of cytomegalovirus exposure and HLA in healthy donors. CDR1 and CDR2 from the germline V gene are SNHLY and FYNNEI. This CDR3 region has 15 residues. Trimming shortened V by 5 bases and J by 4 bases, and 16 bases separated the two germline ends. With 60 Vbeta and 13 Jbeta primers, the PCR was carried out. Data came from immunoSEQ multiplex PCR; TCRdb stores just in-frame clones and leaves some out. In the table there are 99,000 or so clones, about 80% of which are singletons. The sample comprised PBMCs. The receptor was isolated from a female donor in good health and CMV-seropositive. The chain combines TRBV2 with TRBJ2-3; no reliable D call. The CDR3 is CASSRSAPWPDTQYF. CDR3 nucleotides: TGTGCCAGCAGTAGGAGCGCCCCCTGGCCAGATACGCAGTATTTT.